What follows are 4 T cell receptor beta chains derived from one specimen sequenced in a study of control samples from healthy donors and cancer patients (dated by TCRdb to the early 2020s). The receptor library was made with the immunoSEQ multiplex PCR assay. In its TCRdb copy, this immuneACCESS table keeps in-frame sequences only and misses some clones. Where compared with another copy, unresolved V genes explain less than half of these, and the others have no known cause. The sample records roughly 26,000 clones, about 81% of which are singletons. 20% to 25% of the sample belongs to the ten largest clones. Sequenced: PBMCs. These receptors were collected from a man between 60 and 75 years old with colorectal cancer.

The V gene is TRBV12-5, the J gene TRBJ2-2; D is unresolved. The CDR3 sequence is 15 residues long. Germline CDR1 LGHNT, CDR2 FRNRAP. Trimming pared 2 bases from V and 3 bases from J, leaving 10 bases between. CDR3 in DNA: TGTGCTAGTGGTTTGAGTGGGTTAGACACCGGGGAGCTGTTTTTT. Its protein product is CASGLSGLDTGELFF.

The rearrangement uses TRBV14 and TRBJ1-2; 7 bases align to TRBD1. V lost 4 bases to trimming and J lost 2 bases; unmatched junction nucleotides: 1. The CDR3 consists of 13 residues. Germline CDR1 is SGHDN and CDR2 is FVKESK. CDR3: CASSRDSNYGYTF. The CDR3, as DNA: TGTGCCAGCAGCCGGGACAGCAACTATGGCTACACCTTC.

DNA of the CDR3: TGTGCCAGCAGCGTAGCTGTGGGGAGCACAGATACGCAGTATTTT. Encoded protein: CASSVAVGSTDTQYF. The J gene is TRBJ2-3, the V gene TRBV9; no definite D call. CDR3 length: 15 amino acids. The germline V gene encodes CDR1 SGDLS and CDR2 YYNGEE. V shed 0 bases and J shed 0 bases, with 8 bases lying between them.

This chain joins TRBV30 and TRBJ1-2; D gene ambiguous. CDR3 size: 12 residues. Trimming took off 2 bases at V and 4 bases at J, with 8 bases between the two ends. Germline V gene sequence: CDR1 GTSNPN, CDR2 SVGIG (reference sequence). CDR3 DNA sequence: TGTGCCTGGAGTTTACGGACCTATGGCTACACCTTC. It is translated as CAWSLRTYGYTF.